The 9 T cell receptor beta chains in this list originate from one sample, sequenced in a study of blood T cells in healthy people across ages. Using a J-beta primer mix together with a sample-barcoded 5' primer, a second PCR was run for roughly 6 to 12 cycles. TCRdb recomputed calls from the 5' RACE reads with MiXCR, one row per CDR3 protein. This sample has 1.4 million or so distinct CDR3 sequences; approximately 43% occur once, and the top ten carry about 3.8%. The sequencing sample was made of blood. These receptors originate from a woman younger than 30 in good health.

This sequence joins TRBV20-1 and TRBJ2-3; tentative D call: TRBD1 (6 bases). In germline, CDR1 is DFQATT, CDR2 SNEGSKA (reference sequence). The V and J ends lost 6 bases and 2 bases respectively, with 12 bases between them. The CDR3 length is 13 residues. The chain's CDR3 is CSALDRTTDTQYF. The CDR3, as DNA: TGCAGTGCGCTTGACAGGACCACAGATACGCAGTATTTT.

J is TRBJ2-2 and V is TRBV7-2; 7 positions agree with TRBD1. CDR1 and CDR2 from the germline V gene are SGHTA and FQGNSA. J was trimmed by 7 bases and V by 0 bases; bases with no gene match: 5. This CDR3 contains 15 residues. DNA for the CDR3: TGTGCCAGCAGCTTAGCAGGGGGCGCGGTCGGGGAGCTGTTTTTT. This codes for CASSLAGGAVGELFF.

The V call is TRBV5-1, the J call TRBJ2-2, with D perhaps TRBD2 (5 bases). Germline V CDR1 and CDR2: SGHRS, YFSETQ. The CDR3 covers 16 residues. Deletions cut 1 base from V and 5 bases from J, with 15 bases between. CDR3 bases: TGCGCCAGCAGCTTGATGGTCGGCAGCGGTACCGGGGAGCTGTTTTTT. Translation gives CASSLMVGSGTGELFF.

The rearrangement links TRBV12-5 to TRBJ2-4, with a tentative D call TRBD1 (6 bases). The length of the CDR3 is 18 residues. From germline, CDR1 is LGHNT and CDR2 FRNRAP. The germline V and J ends were trimmed by 1 base and 1 base, with 17 bases remaining between them. The CDR3 here is CASGLDPSRDRAKNIQYF. CDR3 in DNA: TGTGCTAGTGGTTTGGACCCGAGCCGAGACAGGGCCAAAAACATTCAGTACTTC. The variable domain in full, with the rest retrieved from reference TRBV12-5 and TRBJ2-4, is DARVTQTPRHKVTEMGQEVTMRCQPILGHNTVFWYRQTMMQGLELLAYFRNRAPLDDSGMPKDRFSAEMPDATLATLKIQPSEPRDSAVYFCASGLDPSRDRAKNIQYFGAGTRLSVL.

The rearrangement links TRBV7-2 to TRBJ2-5, with D perhaps assigned TRBD1 or TRBD2 (5 bases each). The germline V gene has CDR1 SGHTA and CDR2 FQGNSA. The germline V and J ends were trimmed by 1 base and 5 bases, with 17 bases remaining between them. The CDR3 runs to 16 residues. DNA for the CDR3: TGTGCCAGCAGCTTAGAAAACCGGGACCTAGAGGAGACCCAGTACTTC. Its translation: CASSLENRDLEETQYF.

A few counts support this clonotype. This sequence joins TRBV10-3 and TRBJ2-5, with D uncertain. Trimming took 1 base from V and 4 from J, leaving 4 bases between them. The CDR3 covers 12 residues. CDR1 ENHRY and CDR2 SYGVKD come from the germline V gene. The CDR3 nucleotides are TGTGCCATCAGTGAGTTTGCAGAGACCCAGTACTTC. Its protein product is CAISEFAETQYF.

This clonotype was detected a few times. This chain uses TRBV27 with TRBJ1-6, with no clear D. V dropped 5 bases and J dropped 6 bases, with 5 bases sitting between them. Germline values: CDR1 MNHEY, CDR2 SMNVEV (reference sequence). This CDR3 contains 12 residues. CDR3 region: CASSVINSPLHF. The CDR3 DNA is TGTGCCAGCAGTGTCATTAATTCACCCCTCCACTTT.

This clonotype came up many times. The V gene is TRBV25-1, the J gene TRBJ1-2, with 8 bases lining up with TRBD1. The CDR3 totals 14 residues. V shed 2 bases and J 8 bases; nucleotides not matched to a gene: 7. Looked up from germline, CDR1 is MGHDK and CDR2 is SYGVNS. CDR3 amino acids: CASSERDRGEGYTF. CDR3 coding DNA: TGTGCCAGCAGTGAACGAGACAGGGGAGAAGGCTACACCTTC.

The chain couples TRBV20-1 to TRBJ1-3; TRBD1 aligns across 7 bases. The CDR3 is 14 amino acids. V shed 3 bases, J shed 0 bases, and the junction held 2 bases outside the gene matches. From germline, CDR1 is DFQATT and CDR2 SNEGSKA (reference sequence). CDR3 bases: TGCAGTGCTAGGGACAGGCGCTCTGGAAACACCATATATTTT. This sequence encodes CSARDRRSGNTIYF.